Reported below is one TCR beta chain. Its antigen is not known. This specimen comes from a study of OX40 agonist ivuxolimab in advanced cancers. Study-level background: The dose-escalation cohort had hepatocellular carcinoma, melanoma, renal cell or head and neck cancer. Cohort: more than 75% men, mean age 60, aged about 20 to 80. Findings and limits, study-wide: Low normalized clonal expansion also occurred in some nonresponding patients.

Germline V gives CDR1 SGHVS, CDR2 FNYEAQ. V gave up 5 bases and J gave up 2 bases, with 13 bases separating them. The CDR3 runs 14 residues. Profiling relied on immunoSEQ multiplex PCR, and the TCRdb table lists in-frame clones only, not all of them. The table lists around 20,000 clones, more than 60% of them singletons, with approximately 20% in the top ten. The sample consisted of CD4+ or CD8+ T cells sorted from blood, taken in a trial of the OX40 agonist ivuxolimab. This chain joins TRBV7-6 and TRBJ2-7; D call uncertain. The receptor was derived from an adult with an advanced solid tumor such as melanoma, head and neck, liver or kidney cancer. CDR3 bases: TGTGCCAGCAGCCCCCCAGGTACCACCTACGAGCAGTACTTC. Its protein product is CASSPPGTTYEQYF.